The 8 T cell receptor beta chains reported below all come from one sample, sequenced in a study of monozygotic twins with inflammatory bowel disease. Reanalyzing the 5' RACE reads, TCRdb keeps one entry per CDR3 protein, without DNA. The repertoire table contains more than 300,000 distinct CDR3 sequences. What was sequenced was blood. These receptor sequences come from a human donor with ulcerative colitis or Crohn's disease, or a healthy co-twin of an affected twin (not recorded which).

The CDR3 here is CASSQETRYGGAGGYTF. The chain joins TRBV4-3 to TRBJ1-2; TCRdb proposes TRBD1, but this gene call is untestable without DNA. Germline loops: CDR1 LGHNA, CDR2 YSLEER. The CDR3 length is 17 residues.

The gene calls are TRBV4-1 and TRBJ1-5. This CDR3 has 14 residues. The germline CDR1 and CDR2 sequences are MGHRA and YSYEKL. CDR3 residues: CASTDTVNNQPQHF.

The CDR3 sequence is CASSLRPSGGSYNEQFF. The chain uses TRBV7-3 and TRBJ2-1; checking the TCRdb D call of TRBD2 is not possible without DNA. The CDR3 is 17 amino acids. The V gene's germline CDR1 is SGHTA and CDR2 FQGTGA.

The chain combines TRBV7-9 with TRBJ1-1; there is no DNA to check the TCRdb D call of TRBD1. The CDR3 consists of 12 residues. Germline-derived CDR1 and CDR2 are SEHNR and FQNEAQ (reference sequence). The chain's CDR3 is CASSVVQGQAFF.

This chain connects TRBV9 to TRBJ2-3. Germline V gene lookup returns CDR1 SGDLS and CDR2 YYNGEE. This CDR3 has 15 amino acids. Here the CDR3 reads CASSVGKASTDTQYF.

V usage is TRBV6-2 or TRBV6-3 and J usage is TRBJ2-2. This CDR3 has 15 amino acids. Per the germline V gene, CDR1 is MNHEY and CDR2 is SVGEGT. The CDR3 region is CASRAYETNTGELFF.

The V and J genes are TRBV12-3 or TRBV12-4 and TRBJ2-7. There are 12 residues in the CDR3. CDR3 sequence reads: CASSLSVYEQYF.

V is TRBV5-6 and J is TRBJ2-5; TCRdb's D gene call, TRBD1, goes unchecked for lack of DNA. The CDR3 length is 14 residues. Germline assignment: CDR1 SGHDT and CDR2 YYEEEE. CDR3 region: CASSYRTGTETQYF.